The entry that follows covers one T cell receptor (beta chain) sequence. The sample originates from a study of blood T cell repertoires in COVID-19. Sequencing was performed with immunoSEQ multiplex PCR; in TCRdb, only in-frame clones are kept and a portion is missing. This table has over 20,000 clones, 91% appearing once. Trimming took 1 base from V and 3 from J, leaving 7 bases between them. Germline CDR1 and CDR2: MGHRA and YSYEKL. This CDR3 contains 13 residues. The sequence was obtained from a woman between 65 and 79 years old with active COVID-19. The specimen sequenced was peripheral blood. V and J are TRBV4-1 and TRBJ2-7; no firm D call. This chain's CDR3 is CASSQARFYEQYF. Here the CDR3 DNA reads TGCGCCAGCAGCCAAGCCAGATTCTACGAGCAGTACTTC.